The clone carrying this T cell receptor beta chain appeared a few times. Its antigen remains unknown. These data are taken from a study of beta chain features in type 1 diabetes. Findings of the study overall: Patients showed naive, central memory and Treg TCRB repertoires that appeared more similar than those of healthy donors. All four CD4+ subsets from Type 1 diabetes patients carried moderately but significantly shorter TCRB CDR3s. cDNA sequencing could over-represent cells with high TCR expression.

Expressed TCRB transcripts were sequenced because the isolated RNA had all been reverse transcribed beforehand. Profiling relied on immunoSEQ multiplex PCR, and the TCRdb table lists in-frame clones only, not all of them. The table records roughly 140,000 clones, about a tenth of them present only once. The CDR3 consists of 15 residues. Trimming left V 5 bases short and J 0 bases short, with 14 bases between. CDR1 MDHEN and CDR2 SYDVKM come from the germline V gene. The receptor comes from a man aged 25 to 45 with type 1 diabetes. Sequencing was done on a sample of central memory CD4+ T cells from blood. The chain combines TRBV28 with TRBJ2-7; tentatively, D is TRBD2 (6 bases). The CDR3 region has the DNA TGTGCCAGCAGTCCGGGGGACGCAAACTCCTACGAGCAGTACTTC. This gives the protein CASSPGDANSYEQYF. Variable domain in full (rest from reference TRBV28 and TRBJ2-7): DVKVTQSSRYLVKRTGEKVFLECVQDMDHENMFWYRQDPGLGLRLIYFSYDVKMKEKGDIPEGYSVSREKKERFSLILESASTNQTSMYLCASSPGDANSYEQYFGPGTRLTVT.